These 18 T cell receptor beta chains share one sample of origin, sequenced in a study of blood T cell repertoires in COVID-19. Assay used: immunoSEQ multiplex PCR; TCRdb lists only in-frame clones, some missing. The table has 100,000 or so clones, nearly 95% seen once. What was sequenced was peripheral blood. These receptors came from a human donor with active COVID-19. The donor label of this sample is uncertain.

This chain joins TRBV18 and TRBJ1-6; D remains unclear. This CDR3 region has 13 residues. Trimming took off 2 bases at V and 8 bases at J, with 7 bases between the two ends. Germline V CDR1 and CDR2: KGHSH, LQKENI. CDR3 in DNA: TGTGCCAGCTCACCATTGGGCGATTCACCCCTCCACTTT. It yields the protein CASSPLGDSPLHF.

V is TRBV19 and J is TRBJ2-2; 9 bases are shared with TRBD1. J gave up 3 bases and V 4 bases, and 9 bases lay outside the gene matches. CDR1 LNHDA and CDR2 SQIVND come from the germline V gene (reference sequence). CDR3 length: 17 residues. CDR3 bases: TGTGCCAGTAGTAACAGTCCGGGACAGGGCTACACCGGGGAGCTGTTTTTT. It is translated as CASSNSPGQGYTGELFF.

V gene TRBV11-3 combines with J gene TRBJ2-4; maybe TRBD2 (5 bases). Germline CDR1 and CDR2: SGHNT and YENEEA. CDR3 length equals 15 residues. Trimming stripped 1 base from V and 6 bases from J, with 13 bases between. The CDR3 bases are TGTGCCAGCAGCTTAGTCCCGCCGGGGTCAAACATTCAGTACTTC. Translated: CASSLVPPGSNIQYF.

The chain couples TRBV14 to TRBJ2-2; 13 bases are a match to TRBD2. The junction had 10 bases not matched to a gene; V was cut back by 5 bases and J by 7 bases. Germline V lookup: CDR1 SGHDN, CDR2 FVKESK. The CDR3 sequence is 17 residues long. The CDR3 sequence: CASSAGLAGTFGGELFF. The CDR3 nucleotides are TGTGCCAGCAGCGCGGGACTAGCGGGAACCTTTGGCGGGGAGCTGTTTTTT.

CDR3 in amino acids: CASSEAGINYGYTF. CDR3 DNA sequence: TGCGCCAGCAGCGAAGCGGGTATTAACTATGGCTACACCTTC. This rearrangement joins TRBV4-1 to TRBJ1-2; D gene uncertain. V was shortened by 5 bases and J by 1 base, with 11 bases between the two germline ends. Germline CDR1 MGHRA, CDR2 YSYEKL. CDR3 length equals 14 residues.

V gene TRBV19 combines with J gene TRBJ1-1; no definite D call. CDR1 and CDR2 from the germline V gene are LNHDA and SQIVND (reference sequence). V gave up 3 bases and J gave up 0 bases, with 11 bases separating them. CDR3 length: 15 residues. The DNA for the CDR3 is TGTGCCAGTAGTATCTTATCGGAGGTGAACACTGAAGCTTTCTTT. Its translation is CASSILSEVNTEAFF.

The rearrangement uses TRBV10-1 and TRBJ2-2, with 10 bases aligning to TRBD2. This CDR3 has 17 amino acids. With 2 bases clipped from V and 4 bases from J, the junction kept 7 bases outside the gene matches. The germline CDR1 and CDR2 sequences are WNHNN and SYGVQD (reference sequence). The CDR3 reads CASSERLAGIGTGELFF. The CDR3, as DNA: TGCGCCAGCAGTGAGCGACTAGCGGGCATAGGCACCGGGGAGCTGTTTTTT.

The chain carries TRBV5-1 and TRBJ1-1; weak D call: TRBD1 (5 bases). This CDR3 has 12 amino acids. CDR1 is SGHRS and CDR2 is YFSETQ in the germline V gene. V was shortened by 7 bases and J by 5 bases, with 12 bases between the two germline ends. CDR3 region: CASADGGTEAFF. CDR3 DNA sequence: TGCGCCAGCGCAGACGGGGGTACTGAAGCTTTCTTT. The full variable domain, in which reference TRBV5-1 and TRBJ1-1 provide the parts outside the CDR3, is KAGVTQTPRYLIKTRGQQVTLSCSPISGHRSVSWYQQTPGQGLQFLFEYFSETQRNKGNFPGRFSGRQFSNSRSEMNVSTLELGDSALYLCASADGGTEAFFGQGTRLTVV.

V is TRBV29-1 and J is TRBJ2-2; tentative D call: TRBD2 (5 bases). Germline V gene lookup returns CDR1 SQVTM and CDR2 ANQGSEA. CDR3 length: 13 amino acids. Trimming took 4 bases from V and 6 from J, leaving 12 bases between them. The chain's CDR3 is CSVGGYGAGELFF. The CDR3 nucleotides are TGCAGCGTTGGGGGTTACGGGGCCGGGGAGCTGTTTTTT.

The chain couples TRBV7-7 to TRBJ2-5; 9 bases are shared with TRBD1. The V and J ends lost 4 bases and 5 bases, in that order; junction bases with no gene match: 11. Germline values: CDR1 SSHAT, CDR2 FNYEAQ (reference sequence). This CDR3 comprises 16 residues. The CDR3 region is CASSSDGTGNRETQYF. The CDR3 DNA reads TGTGCCAGCAGCTCAGATGGGACAGGGAACCGGGAGACCCAGTACTTC.

The chain employs TRBV6-5 and TRBJ2-3; D uncertain. The CDR3 has 15 residues. V was pared by 3 bases and J by 1 base, with 11 bases between. The germline CDR1 and CDR2 sequences are MNHEY and SVGAGI. The CDR3 bases are TGTGCCAGCAGTTATAGAGGTCCTGGCACAGATACGCAGTATTTT. This codes for CASSYRGPGTDTQYF.

The rearrangement links TRBV6-6 to TRBJ1-1, with D maybe TRBD1 (6 bases). CDR1 is MNHNY, CDR2 SVGAGI, per germline (reference sequence). V was cut by 8 bases and J by 8 bases, with 9 bases left in between. The CDR3 loop spans 10 amino acids. CDR3: CASGTIEAFF. Here the CDR3 DNA reads TGTGCCAGCGGGACAATAGAAGCTTTCTTT.

This clone was recorded once. V gene TRBV6-6 combines with J gene TRBJ2-4; D may be TRBD2 (6 bases). V shed 7 bases and J shed 8 bases, with 15 bases lying between them. The germline V gene encodes CDR1 MNHNY and CDR2 SVGAGI (reference sequence). The CDR3 consists of 13 residues. CDR3 in DNA: TGTGCCAGCATAGGGGACTTGGAGTACATTCAGTACTTC. It yields the protein CASIGDLEYIQYF.

The chain has TRBV28 and TRBJ2-1; 10 bases line up with TRBD2. CDR1 and CDR2 (germline): MDHEN, SYDVKM. The V and J ends lost 7 bases and 6 bases, in that order; junction bases with no gene match: 6. There are 14 residues in the CDR3. CDR3 bases: TGTGCCAGCACCCGGAGCGGGAGGGCCAATGAGCAGTTCTTC. Protein: CASTRSGRANEQFF.

V gene TRBV9 combines with J gene TRBJ2-7; TRBD1 matches 9 bases. The V and J ends lost 2 bases and 6 bases, in that order; junction bases with no gene match: 12. Germline CDR1 SGDLS, CDR2 YYNGEE. The CDR3 spans 16 residues. The CDR3 DNA follows: TGTGCCAGCAGCGTTAAAGGGGACAGGGCAATTCGCGAGCAGTACTTC. Residues: CASSVKGDRAIREQYF. Variable domain in full (rest from reference TRBV9 and TRBJ2-7): DSGVTQTPKHLITATGQRVTLRCSPRSGDLSVYWYQQSLDQGLQFLIQYYNGEERAKGNILERFSAQQFPDLHSELNLSSLELGDSALYFCASSVKGDRAIREQYFGPGTRLTVT.

This chain uses TRBV15 with TRBJ2-1; D may be TRBD2 (5 bases). Trimming took off 0 bases at V and 0 bases at J, with 9 bases between the two ends. Germline V CDR1 and CDR2: LNHNV, YYDKDF (reference sequence). The CDR3 sequence is 16 residues long. The CDR3 region has the DNA TGTGCCACCAGCAGAGATCGGCGGGCCTCCTACAATGAGCAGTTCTTC. Encoded protein: CATSRDRRASYNEQFF.

CDR3 sequence reads: CASTDGVNYGYTF. The CDR3 nucleotides are TGTGCCAGTACTGACGGGGTTAACTATGGCTACACCTTC. The V gene is TRBV19, the J gene TRBJ1-2; D gene unclear. Germline CDR1 is LNHDA and CDR2 is SQIVND (reference sequence). This CDR3 comprises 13 residues. V was shortened by 7 bases and J by 1 base, with 10 bases between the two germline ends. Variable domain in full (rest from reference TRBV19 and TRBJ1-2): DGGITQSPKYLFRKEGQNVTLSCEQNLNHDAMYWYRQDPGQGLRLIYYSQIVNDFQKGDIAEGYSVSREKKESFPLTVTSAQKNPTAFYLCASTDGVNYGYTFGSGTRLTVV.

The rearrangement joins TRBV29-1 to TRBJ1-2; D is unresolved. Trimming removed 3 bases from V and 1 base from J, with 12 bases in between. Germline V gives CDR1 SQVTM, CDR2 ANQGSEA. The CDR3 length is 14 residues. CDR3 DNA sequence: TGCAGCGTTGATTTGGGCGTTTTTAACTATGGCTACACCTTC. It is translated as CSVDLGVFNYGYTF.